This is a list of T cell receptor beta chains from one sample in a study of control samples from healthy donors and cancer patients. Clones were sequenced by immunoSEQ multiplex PCR, and TCRdb holds only the in-frame ones, with some missing. The sample records about 95,000 clones, just under 85% being singletons. Sequenced input: blood. Source of these receptors: a man younger than 45 in good health. Each CDR3 is given with its conserved first and last residue. Fields, in order: V gene, J gene, CDR3 protein.

V: TRBV11-2
J: TRBJ1-2
CDR3: CASSPGTGAGFYGYTF

V: TRBV5-8
J: TRBJ1-2
CDR3: CASSFSRAGYTF

V: TRBV19
J: TRBJ2-2
CDR3: CASSITSVDTGELFF

V: TRBV6-1
J: TRBJ2-2
CDR3: CASSDPSGVWYTGELFF

V: TRBV7-9
J: TRBJ2-5
CDR3: CASGGETQYF

V: TRBV7-9
J: TRBJ1-1
CDR3: CASSSMGLGAFF

V: TRBV5-3
J: TRBJ1-2
CDR3: CARSPNGGGKFDGYTF

V: TRBV7-8
J: TRBJ1-2
CDR3: CASSSDRGDGYTF

V: TRBV6-6
J: TRBJ2-2
CDR3: CASTTGEPYLTGELFF

V: TRBV24-1
J: TRBJ1-5
CDR3: CATSDFGQVSNQPQHF

V: TRBV7-3
J: TRBJ2-3
CDR3: CASSLTGDTQYF

V: TRBV9
J: TRBJ2-7
CDR3: CASSVEPGQGYEQYF

V: TRBV3-1/TRBV3-2
J: TRBJ1-2
CDR3: CASSHADRFGYGYTF

V: TRBV14
J: TRBJ2-6
CDR3: CASTKTNRASGANVLTF

V: TRBV18
J: TRBJ1-4
CDR3: CASSRYEDSATNEKLFF

V: TRBV5-1
J: TRBJ2-1
CDR3: CASSLSRNSYNEQFF

V: TRBV6-1
J: TRBJ1-2
CDR3: CASSEFAGAFYGYTF

V: TRBV19
J: TRBJ1-5
CDR3: CASSISVNQPQHF

V: TRBV5-1
J: TRBJ2-7
CDR3: CASSLEGNYEQYF

V: TRBV5-1
J: TRBJ2-2
CDR3: CASSSYSMATGELFF

V: TRBV2
J: TRBJ1-5
CDR3: CASSPQGASNQPQHF

V: TRBV27
J: TRBJ1-6
CDR3: CASRRNYRGSPLHF

V: TRBV19
J: TRBJ1-2
CDR3: CASSRDRGWGYTF

V: TRBV9
J: TRBJ2-1
CDR3: CASSVGPLGNEQFF

V: TRBV10-3
J: TRBJ1-1
CDR3: CAITFGANTEAFF

V: TRBV5-1
J: TRBJ2-7
CDR3: CASSLVSPSRLRGPYEQYF

V: TRBV11-2
J: TRBJ2-5
CDR3: CASSLLTSGGVGETQYF

V: TRBV5-4
J: TRBJ1-1
CDR3: CASTKSPNTEAFF

V: TRBV11-2
J: TRBJ2-3
CDR3: CASSLPPLAGGSNTQYF

V: TRBV5-4
J: TRBJ2-3
CDR3: CASSLQGRGADTQYF

V: TRBV25-1
J: TRBJ2-3
CDR3: CASGLTSGGGTDTQYF